The subject of this entry is one TCR beta chain. The germline V gene has CDR1 SGHAT and CDR2 FQNNGV. This CDR3 is 19 amino acids long. The junction had 9 bases not matched to a gene; V was cut back by 3 bases and J by 0 bases. This sample is drawn from a study of blood T cell repertoires in COVID-19. Study-level information: Collection of acute and convalescent COVID-19 samples took place in the United States, Italy and Spain. T cells, B-cell-depleted T cells, or PBMCs supplied cDNA or gDNA.

Authors' methods: How many nucleated cells were present was estimated from reference gene primer amplification. TCRdb's table, derived via immunoSEQ multiplex PCR, lists solely in-frame clones and lacks some. The DNA gave D and trimming, while V, J and clone size come from that table. The table includes under 150,000 clones, 88% detected once. This sequence was found in a human donor in a cohort sampled during active COVID-19. V is TRBV11-2 and J is TRBJ2-1; TRBD2 agrees at 12 bases. The sample taken for sequencing was peripheral blood. This chain's CDR3 is CASSFIRLAGGSSYNEQFF. The CDR3 bases are TGTGCCAGCAGCTTTATCCGGCTAGCGGGGGGGAGCTCCTACAATGAGCAGTTCTTC.